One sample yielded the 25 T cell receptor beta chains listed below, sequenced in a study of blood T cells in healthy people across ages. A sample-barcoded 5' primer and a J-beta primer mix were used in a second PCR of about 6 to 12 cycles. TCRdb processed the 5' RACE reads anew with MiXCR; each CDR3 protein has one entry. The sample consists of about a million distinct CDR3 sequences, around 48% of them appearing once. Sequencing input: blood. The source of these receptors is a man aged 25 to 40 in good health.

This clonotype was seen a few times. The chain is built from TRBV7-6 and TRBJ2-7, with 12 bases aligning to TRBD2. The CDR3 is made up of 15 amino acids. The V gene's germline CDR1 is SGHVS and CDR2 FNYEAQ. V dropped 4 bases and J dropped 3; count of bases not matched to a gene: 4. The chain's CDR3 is CASSSTTSGGYEQYF. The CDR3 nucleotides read TGTGCCAGCAGCTCGACGACTAGCGGGGGCTACGAGCAGTACTTC.

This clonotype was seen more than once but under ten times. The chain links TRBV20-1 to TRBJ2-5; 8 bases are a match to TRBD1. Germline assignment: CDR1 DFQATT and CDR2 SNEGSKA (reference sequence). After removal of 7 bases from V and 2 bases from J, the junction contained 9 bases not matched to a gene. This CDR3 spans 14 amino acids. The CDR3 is CSGQTGVSQETQYF. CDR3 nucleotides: TGCAGTGGGCAGACAGGGGTATCTCAAGAGACCCAGTACTTC.

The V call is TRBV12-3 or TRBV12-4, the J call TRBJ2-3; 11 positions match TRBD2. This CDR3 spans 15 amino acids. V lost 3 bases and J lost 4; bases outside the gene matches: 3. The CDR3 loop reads CASSFSGGGSDTQYF. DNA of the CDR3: TGTGCCAGCAGTTTTAGCGGGGGGGGTTCAGATACGCAGTATTTT.

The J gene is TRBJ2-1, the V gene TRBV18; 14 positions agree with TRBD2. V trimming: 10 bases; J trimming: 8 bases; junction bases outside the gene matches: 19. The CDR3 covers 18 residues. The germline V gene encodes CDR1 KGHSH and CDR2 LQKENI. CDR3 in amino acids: CANSPRIPGLAGVYEQFF. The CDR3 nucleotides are TGTGCCAACTCGCCTCGAATTCCGGGACTAGCGGGGGTATATGAGCAGTTCTTC.

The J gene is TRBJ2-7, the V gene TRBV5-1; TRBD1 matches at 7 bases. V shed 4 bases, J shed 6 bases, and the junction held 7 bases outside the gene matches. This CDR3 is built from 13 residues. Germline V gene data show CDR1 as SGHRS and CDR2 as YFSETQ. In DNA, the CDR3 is TGCGCCAGCAGCCACGGACAGGACTGCGAGCAGTACTTC. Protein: CASSHGQDCEQYF. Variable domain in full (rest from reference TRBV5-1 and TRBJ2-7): KAGVTQTPRYLIKTRGQQVTLSCSPISGHRSVSWYQQTPGQGLQFLFEYFSETQRNKGNFPGRFSGRQFSNSRSEMNVSTLELGDSALYLCASSHGQDCEQYFGPGTRLTVT.

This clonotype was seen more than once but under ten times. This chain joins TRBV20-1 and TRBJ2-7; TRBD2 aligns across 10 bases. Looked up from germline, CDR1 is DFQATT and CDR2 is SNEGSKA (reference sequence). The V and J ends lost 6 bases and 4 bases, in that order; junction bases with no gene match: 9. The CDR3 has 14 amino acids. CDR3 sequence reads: CSAPASGSQYEQYF. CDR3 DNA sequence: TGCAGTGCCCCCGCTAGCGGGAGCCAGTACGAGCAGTACTTC.

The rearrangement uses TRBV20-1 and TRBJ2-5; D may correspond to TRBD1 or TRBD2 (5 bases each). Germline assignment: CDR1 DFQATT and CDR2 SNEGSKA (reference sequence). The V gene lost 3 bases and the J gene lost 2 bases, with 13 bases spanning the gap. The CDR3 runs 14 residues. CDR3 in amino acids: CSARPGPVQETQYF. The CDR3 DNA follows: TGCAGTGCTAGGCCGGGACCTGTGCAAGAGACCCAGTACTTC.

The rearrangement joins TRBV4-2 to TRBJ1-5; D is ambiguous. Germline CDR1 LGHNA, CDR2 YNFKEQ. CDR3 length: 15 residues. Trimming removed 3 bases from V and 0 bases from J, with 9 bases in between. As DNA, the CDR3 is TGTGCCAGCAGCCACACTCCGGGTAGCAATCAGCCCCAGCATTTT. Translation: CASSHTPGSNQPQHF.

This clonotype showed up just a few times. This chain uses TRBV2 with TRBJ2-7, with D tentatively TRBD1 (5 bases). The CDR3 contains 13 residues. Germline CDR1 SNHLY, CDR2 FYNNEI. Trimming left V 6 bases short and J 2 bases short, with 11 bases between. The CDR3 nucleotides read TGTGCCAGCAGACCCGACAGCGCCTACGAGCAGTACTTC. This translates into CASRPDSAYEQYF. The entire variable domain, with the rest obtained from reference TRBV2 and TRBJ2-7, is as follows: EPEVTQTPSHQVTQMGQEVILRCVPISNHLYFYWYRQILGQKVEFLVSFYNNEISEKSEIFDDQFSVERPDGSNFTLKIRSTKLEDSAMYFCASRPDSAYEQYFGPGTRLTVT.

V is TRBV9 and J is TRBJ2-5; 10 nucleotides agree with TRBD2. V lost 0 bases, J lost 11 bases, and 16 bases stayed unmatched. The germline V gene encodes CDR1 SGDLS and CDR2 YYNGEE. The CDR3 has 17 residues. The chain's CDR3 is CASSVEAGGVPYNEQYF. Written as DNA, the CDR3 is TGTGCCAGCAGCGTAGAAGCGGGGGGGGTGCCTTACAATGAGCAGTACTTC.

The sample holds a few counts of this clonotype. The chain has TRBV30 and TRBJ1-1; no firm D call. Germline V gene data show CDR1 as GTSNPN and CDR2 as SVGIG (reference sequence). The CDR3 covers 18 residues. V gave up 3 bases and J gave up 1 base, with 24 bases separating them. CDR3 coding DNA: TGTGCCTGGAGCCGTTGGGAGGGAACTAAGTCGCCGAACACTGAAGCTTTCTTT. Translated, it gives CAWSRWEGTKSPNTEAFF.

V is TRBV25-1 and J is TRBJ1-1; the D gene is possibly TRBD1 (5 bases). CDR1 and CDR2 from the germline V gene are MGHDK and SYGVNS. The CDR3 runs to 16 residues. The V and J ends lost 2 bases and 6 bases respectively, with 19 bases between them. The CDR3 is CASSENRQVTGAEAFF. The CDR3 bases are TGTGCCAGCAGTGAAAACAGGCAGGTAACGGGCGCTGAAGCTTTCTTT. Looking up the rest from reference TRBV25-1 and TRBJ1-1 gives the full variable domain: EADIYQTPRYLVIGTGKKITLECSQTMGHDKMYWYQQDPGMELHLIHYSYGVNSTEKGDLSSESTVSRIRTEHFPLTLESARPSHTSQYLCASSENRQVTGAEAFFGQGTRLTVV.

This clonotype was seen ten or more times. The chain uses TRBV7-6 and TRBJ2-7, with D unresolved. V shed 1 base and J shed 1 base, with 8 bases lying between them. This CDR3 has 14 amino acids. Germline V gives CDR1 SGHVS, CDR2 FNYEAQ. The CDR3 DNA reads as TGTGCCAGCAGCTTAGAGGCCGCGTCCTACGAGCAGTACTTC. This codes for CASSLEAASYEQYF.

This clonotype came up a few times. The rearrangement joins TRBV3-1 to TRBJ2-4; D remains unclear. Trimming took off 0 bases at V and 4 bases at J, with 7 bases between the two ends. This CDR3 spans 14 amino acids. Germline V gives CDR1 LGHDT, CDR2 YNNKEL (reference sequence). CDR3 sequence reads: CASSQEGRKNIQYF. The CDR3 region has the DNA TGTGCCAGCAGCCAAGAGGGCAGGAAAAACATTCAGTACTTC.

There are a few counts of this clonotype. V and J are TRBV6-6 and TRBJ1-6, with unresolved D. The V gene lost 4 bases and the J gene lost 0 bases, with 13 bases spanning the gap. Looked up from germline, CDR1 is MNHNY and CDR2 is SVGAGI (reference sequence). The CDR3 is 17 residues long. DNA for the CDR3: TGTGCCAGCAGTTCGACATTTTCGAGCTCCTATAATTCACCCCTCCACTTT. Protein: CASSSTFSSSYNSPLHF.

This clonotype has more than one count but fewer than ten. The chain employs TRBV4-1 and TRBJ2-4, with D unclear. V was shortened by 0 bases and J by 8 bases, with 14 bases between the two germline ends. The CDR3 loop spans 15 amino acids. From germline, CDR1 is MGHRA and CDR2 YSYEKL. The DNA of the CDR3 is TGCGCCAGCAGCCAAGAGGGCAGACCTTTGGACATTCAGTACTTC. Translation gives CASSQEGRPLDIQYF.

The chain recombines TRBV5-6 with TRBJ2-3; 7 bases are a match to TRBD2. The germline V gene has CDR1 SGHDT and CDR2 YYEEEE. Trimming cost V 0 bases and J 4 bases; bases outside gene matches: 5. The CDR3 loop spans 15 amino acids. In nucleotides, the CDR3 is TGTGCCAGCAGCTTGGGACTAGCCCACCCAGATACGCAGTATTTT. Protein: CASSLGLAHPDTQYF.

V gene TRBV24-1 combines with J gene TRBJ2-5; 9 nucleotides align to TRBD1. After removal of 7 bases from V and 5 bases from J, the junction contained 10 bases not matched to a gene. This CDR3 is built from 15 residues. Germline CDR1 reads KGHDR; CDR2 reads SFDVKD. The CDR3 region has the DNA TGTGCCACCAGCCACGGATACAGGGGGCCGGAGACCCAGTACTTC. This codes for CATSHGYRGPETQYF.

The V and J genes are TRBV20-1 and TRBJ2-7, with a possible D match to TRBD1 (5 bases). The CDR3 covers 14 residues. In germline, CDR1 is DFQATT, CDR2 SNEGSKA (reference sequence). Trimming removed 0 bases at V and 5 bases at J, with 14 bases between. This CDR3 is CSAREAQGRHEQYF. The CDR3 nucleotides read TGCAGTGCTAGAGAGGCCCAGGGTCGCCACGAGCAGTACTTC.

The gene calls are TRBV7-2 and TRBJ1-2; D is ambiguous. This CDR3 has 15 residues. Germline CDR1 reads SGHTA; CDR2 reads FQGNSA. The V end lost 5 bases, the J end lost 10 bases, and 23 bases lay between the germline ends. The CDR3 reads CASSIDPDPVFVYTF. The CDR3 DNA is TGTGCCAGCAGCATCGACCCGGACCCTGTTTTTGTCTACACCTTC.

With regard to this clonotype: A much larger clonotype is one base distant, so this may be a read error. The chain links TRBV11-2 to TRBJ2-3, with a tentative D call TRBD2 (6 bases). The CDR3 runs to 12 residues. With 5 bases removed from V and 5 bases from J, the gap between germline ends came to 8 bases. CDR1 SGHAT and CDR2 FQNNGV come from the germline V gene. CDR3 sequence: CASSRDLDTQYF. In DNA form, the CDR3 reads TGTGCCAGCAGCCGGGACTTAGATACGCAGTATTTT. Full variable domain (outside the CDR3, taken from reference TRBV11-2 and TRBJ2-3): EAGVAQSPRYKIIEKRQSVAFWCNPISGHATLYWYQQILGQGPKLLIQFQNNGVVDDSQLPKDRFSAERLKGVDSTLKIQPAKLEDSAVYLCASSRDLDTQYFGPGTRLTVL.

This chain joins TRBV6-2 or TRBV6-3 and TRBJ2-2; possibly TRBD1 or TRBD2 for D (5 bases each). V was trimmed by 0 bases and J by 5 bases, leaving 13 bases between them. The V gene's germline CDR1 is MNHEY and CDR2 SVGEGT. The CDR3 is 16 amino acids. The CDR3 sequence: CASSYSTGLGTGELFF. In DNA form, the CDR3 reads TGTGCCAGCAGTTACTCGACGGGGCTAGGGACCGGGGAGCTGTTTTTT.

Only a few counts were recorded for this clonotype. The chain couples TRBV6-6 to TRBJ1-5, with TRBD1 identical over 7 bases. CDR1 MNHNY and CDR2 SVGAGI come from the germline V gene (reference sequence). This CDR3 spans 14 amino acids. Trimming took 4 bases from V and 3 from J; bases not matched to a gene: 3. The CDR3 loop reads CASSLTGYNQPQHF. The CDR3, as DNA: TGTGCCAGCAGTTTGACAGGGTACAATCAGCCCCAGCATTTT.

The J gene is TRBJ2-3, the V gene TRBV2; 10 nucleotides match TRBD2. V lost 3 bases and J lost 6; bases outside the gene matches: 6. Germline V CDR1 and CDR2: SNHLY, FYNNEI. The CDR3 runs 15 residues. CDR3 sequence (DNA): TGTGCCAGCAGTGATCCTAGCGGGGGAATCGATACGCAGTATTTT. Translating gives CASSDPSGGIDTQYF.

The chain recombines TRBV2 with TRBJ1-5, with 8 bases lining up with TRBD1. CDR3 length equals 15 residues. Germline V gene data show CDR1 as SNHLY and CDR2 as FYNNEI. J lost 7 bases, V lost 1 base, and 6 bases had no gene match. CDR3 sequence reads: CASSEGTGTLQPQHF. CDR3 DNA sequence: TGTGCCAGCAGTGAAGGGACAGGGACTTTGCAGCCCCAGCATTTT.